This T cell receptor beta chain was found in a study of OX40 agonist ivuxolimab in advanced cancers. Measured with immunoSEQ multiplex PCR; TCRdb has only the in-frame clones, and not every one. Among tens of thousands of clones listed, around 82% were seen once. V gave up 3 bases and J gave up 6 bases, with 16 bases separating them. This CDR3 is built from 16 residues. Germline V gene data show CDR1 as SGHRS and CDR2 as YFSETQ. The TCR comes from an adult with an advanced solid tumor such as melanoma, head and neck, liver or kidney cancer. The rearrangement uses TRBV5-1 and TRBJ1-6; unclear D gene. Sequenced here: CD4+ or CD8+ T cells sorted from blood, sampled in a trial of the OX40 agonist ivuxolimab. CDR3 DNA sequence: TGCGCCAGCAGCTCTACGTCCCCGGTGGGTAATTCACCCCTCCACTTT. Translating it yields CASSSTSPVGNSPLHF.